These T cell receptor beta chains were read from a single sample in a study of neoadjuvant anti-PD-1 for oral cavity cancer. Assay: immunoSEQ multiplex PCR; the TCRdb copy retains only in-frame clones and omits some. Here the sample spans over 80,000 clones, 70% to 85% being singletons. Sequencing was performed on PBMCs, taken before nivolumab (anti-PD-1) treatment. The receptors stem from a person between 40 and 85 years old with oral cavity squamous cell carcinoma. Each CDR3 is given with its conserved first and last residue. Fields, in order: CDR3 protein, CDR3 DNA, J gene, clone size, D gene, V gene. A D gene is named only where the DNA matches it firmly. A row's size may be missing; if present it is once, few, many or a size class.

CASRWDRTSTDTQYF	TGTGCCAGCAGGTGGGACAGGACTAGCACAGATACGCAGTATTTT	TRBJ2-3	.	TRBD1	TRBV2
CATPDRESNYGYTF	TGTGCCACGCCGGACAGGGAGTCTAACTATGGCTACACCTTC	TRBJ1-2	once	TRBD1	TRBV6-1
CASSYQFTGAGANVLTF	TGTGCCAGCAGTTACCAGTTTACAGGGGCTGGGGCCAACGTCCTGACTTTC	TRBJ2-6	.	TRBD1	TRBV2
CASSIEATARGGSQHF	TGTGCCAGTAGTATAGAGGCAACAGCCAGGGGGGGGTCCCAGCATTTT	TRBJ1-5	.	TRBD1	TRBV19
CARRKTGNGSEKLFF	TGTGCCAGAAGGAAGACAGGGAATGGGAGTGAAAAACTGTTTTTT	TRBJ1-4	.	TRBD1	TRBV6-1
CASRVLTEAFF	TGTGCCAGCAGAGTCTTAACTGAAGCTTTCTTT	TRBJ1-1	once	.	TRBV2
CAWSFRALPYEQYF	TGTGCCTGGAGTTTTCGGGCTTTACCCTACGAGCAGTACTTC	TRBJ2-7	once	.	TRBV30
CASSYSSTDTEAFF	TGTGCCAGCAGTTACTCGTCGACGGATACCGAAGCTTTCTTT	TRBJ1-1	.	.	TRBV6-5
CASSSAENTEAFF	TGCGCCAGCAGTTCGGCCGAGAACACTGAAGCTTTCTTT	TRBJ1-1	once	.	TRBV5-1
CAWSMTRGGYEQYF	TGTGCCTGGAGTATGACTAGGGGAGGTTACGAGCAGTACTTC	TRBJ2-7	.	.	TRBV30
CASSSYDTEAFF	TGTGCCAGCAGCTCATATGACACTGAAGCTTTCTTT	TRBJ1-1	.	.	TRBV7-9
CASSHIRDRRSYEQYF	TGTGCCAGCAGTCACATCCGGGACCGACGCTCCTACGAGCAGTACTTC	TRBJ2-7	few	.	TRBV27
CASSGVLNTEAFF	TGTGCCAGCAGCGGGGTCCTTAACACTGAAGCTTTCTTT	TRBJ1-1	once	.	TRBV28
CATRGTASEKLFF	TGCGCCACCAGGGGGACAGCCTCCGAAAAACTGTTTTTT	TRBJ1-4	.	TRBD1	TRBV5-1
CASSSTGTPGNEQYF	TGTGCCAGCAGCTCTACCGGGACCCCAGGTAACGAGCAGTACTTC	TRBJ2-7	.	.	TRBV2
CASSLTSRPYEQYF	TGTGCCAGCAGTTTGACTAGCCGCCCCTACGAGCAGTACTTC	TRBJ2-7	.	TRBD2	TRBV27
CASSLGTSGRGAYNEQFF	TGTGCCAGCAGCCTTGGGACTAGCGGGAGGGGGGCCTACAATGAGCAGTTCTTC	TRBJ2-1	few	TRBD2	TRBV5-4
CAWSVNGYSTDTQYF	TGTGCCTGGAGTGTAAACGGGTATAGCACAGATACGCAGTATTTT	TRBJ2-3	.	.	TRBV30
CASSERTGGNYGYTF	TGTGCCAGCAGCGAGAGGACAGGAGGGAACTATGGCTACACCTTC	TRBJ1-2	.	TRBD1	TRBV9
CASSLSGSQETQYF	TGCGCCAGCAGCTTGAGTGGATCTCAAGAGACCCAGTACTTC	TRBJ2-5	.	.	TRBV5-1
CSALQEFTDTQYF	TGCAGCGCTTTACAGGAGTTCACAGATACGCAGTATTTT	TRBJ2-3	.	.	TRBV29-1
CASSLNRVAFF	TGTGCCAGCAGTTTGAACAGGGTTGCTTTCTTT	TRBJ1-1	.	.	TRBV28
CATDRGSETQYF	TGTGCTACGGACAGGGGGTCAGAGACCCAGTACTTC	TRBJ2-5	.	TRBD1	TRBV6-1
CASSSGASGYEQYF	TGCGCCAGCAGTTCGGGGGCTTCAGGTTACGAGCAGTACTTC	TRBJ2-7	once	.	TRBV10-1
CASSEQGYGYTF	TGTGCCAGCAGTGAACAGGGCTATGGCTACACCTTC	TRBJ1-2	.	.	TRBV6-1